This entry features one T cell receptor beta chain sequence. The CDR3 covers 15 residues. Trimming left V 5 bases short and J 3 bases short, with 17 bases between. The germline V gene encodes CDR1 SGHTA and CDR2 FQGNSA. Time point specified: new active TB diagnosis, blood taken before or within 7 days of starting treatment. Each donor contributed 100,000 or so T cells on average, unsorted. The sample originates from a study of T cells in tuberculosis. Libraries were prepared by immunoSEQ multiplex PCR; TCRdb keeps only in-frame clonotypes and omits some of them. The data contain under 40,000 clones, approximately 93% of them seen just once; the ten biggest clones take up approximately 4.3%.

This sequence originates from an adult with tuberculosis. The sample here was PBMCs, taken at tuberculosis diagnosis. The chain recombines TRBV7-2 with TRBJ2-7; D may be TRBD1 (5 bases). The CDR3 nucleotides read TGTGCCAGCAGCCCAGTCAGGGTCCCTTACTACGAGCAGTACTTC. Protein product: CASSPVRVPYYEQYF.